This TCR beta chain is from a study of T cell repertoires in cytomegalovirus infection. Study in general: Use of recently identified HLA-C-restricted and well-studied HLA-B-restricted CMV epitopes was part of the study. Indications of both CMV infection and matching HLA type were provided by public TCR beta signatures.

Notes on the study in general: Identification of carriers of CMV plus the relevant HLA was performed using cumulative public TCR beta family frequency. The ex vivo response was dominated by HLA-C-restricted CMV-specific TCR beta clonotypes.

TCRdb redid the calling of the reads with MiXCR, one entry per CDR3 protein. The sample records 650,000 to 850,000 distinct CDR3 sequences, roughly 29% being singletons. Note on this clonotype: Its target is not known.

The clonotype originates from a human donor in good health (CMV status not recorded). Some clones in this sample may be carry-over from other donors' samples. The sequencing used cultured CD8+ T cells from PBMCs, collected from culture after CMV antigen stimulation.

The CDR3 loop is CASSMEELGKGEDYGYTF. As DNA, the CDR3 is TGTGCCAGTAGTATGGAGGAGTTGGGGAAAGGTGAAGACTATGGCTACACCTTC. The J gene is TRBJ1-2, the V gene TRBV19; no definite D call. Trimming took 3 bases from V and 3 from J, leaving 23 bases between them. Germline V gives CDR1 LNHDA, CDR2 SQIVND (reference sequence). This CDR3 spans 18 amino acids.